Listed below are T cell receptor beta chains from one sample, sequenced in a study of cytomegalovirus exposure and HLA in healthy donors. Clones were read by immunoSEQ multiplex PCR, and TCRdb kept only the in-frame ones, dropping some. The sample has over 100,000 clones; 73% are singletons. Material for sequencing was PBMCs. The receptors stem from a man in his forties or fifties in good health and CMV-seronegative. Both conserved end residues are part of each CDR3. The order of the fields is CDR3 DNA, CDR3 protein, clone size, J gene, D gene, V gene. A D gene is named only where the DNA matches it firmly. Not all rows give a size; the values are once, few, many and, for expanded clones, a class.

TGTGCCAGCAGCTTAATGGGCCGGGAGAGCGATGAGCAGTTCTTC	CASSLMGRESDEQFF	NA	TRBJ2-1	NA	TRBV7-3
TGCGCCAGCAGCCCCACCGGACAGCGCACCGGGGAGCTGTTTTTT	CASSPTGQRTGELFF	once	TRBJ2-2	NA	TRBV5-1
TGTGCCAGCAGCGAAGGGGGACAGGGAAGCATTCAGTACTTC	CASSEGGQGSIQYF	NA	TRBJ2-4	TRBD1	TRBV25-1
TGTGCCAGCAGCTTAAGCTCAGATACGCAGTATTTT	CASSLSSDTQYF	NA	TRBJ2-3	NA	TRBV11-3
TGCGCCAGCAGCAGCGACGGGACAGACGTCTACGAGCAGTACTTC	CASSSDGTDVYEQYF	NA	TRBJ2-7	TRBD1	TRBV5-1
TGTGCCAGCAGCTCGAGGACAGGGGGCGCATCTCAGCCCCAGCATTTT	CASSSRTGGASQPQHF	NA	TRBJ1-5	TRBD1	TRBV11-2
TGTGCCAGCAGCCCGCACCGAGACAGGAACACTGAAGCTTTCTTT	CASSPHRDRNTEAFF	NA	TRBJ1-1	NA	TRBV11-3
TGTGCCATCAGTGAGACCGGGACAGGGGGCGCTGGGGCCAACGTCCTGACTTTC	CAISETGTGGAGANVLTF	NA	TRBJ2-6	TRBD1	TRBV10-3
TGTGCCAGCAGTTACATCGCAGGGTACACCGGGGAGCTGTTTTTT	CASSYIAGYTGELFF	NA	TRBJ2-2	NA	TRBV6-5
TGTGCCAGCAAATCCGAGGGTAATTCACCCCTCCACTTT	CASKSEGNSPLHF	NA	TRBJ1-6	NA	TRBV28
TGTGCCAGCAGCGTAGACTTAGCGGAAGAGACCCAGTACTTC	CASSVDLAEETQYF	NA	TRBJ2-5	NA	TRBV9
TGTGCCAGCAGCTTAGCGCTAGCGGGGGGTAGCGAGCAGTACTTC	CASSLALAGGSEQYF	NA	TRBJ2-7	TRBD2	TRBV7-2
TGCGCCAGCAGCCAAGGGGGCAGGGGGCTTGGTCAGCCCCAGCATTTT	CASSQGGRGLGQPQHF	NA	TRBJ1-5	TRBD1	TRBV4-1
TGTGCCAGCAGCTCATGGGACAGGGCTCTCAATGAGCAGTTCTTC	CASSSWDRALNEQFF	NA	TRBJ2-1	TRBD1	TRBV7-9
TGTGCCAGTGGGGGGGGAAGCTCCTATAATTCACCCCTCCACTTT	CASGGGSSYNSPLHF	NA	TRBJ1-6	NA	TRBV28
TGTGCCAGCAATAGGCCGACAGCGATGAACACTGAAGCTTTCTTT	CASNRPTAMNTEAFF	NA	TRBJ1-1	NA	TRBV28
TGTGCCACCAGCAGCCCCAGGGGACGTGGGGTTGAGCCCCAGCATTTT	CATSSPRGRGVEPQHF	NA	TRBJ1-5	NA	TRBV15
TGCGCCAGCAGCCAAGGTAGCGGGGGCCCCACTGATACGCAGTATTTT	CASSQGSGGPTDTQYF	NA	TRBJ2-3	TRBD2	TRBV4-3
TGTGCCTGGTGCACTGACAGGGGCACTGAAGCTTTCTTT	CAWCTDRGTEAFF	NA	TRBJ1-1	TRBD1	TRBV30
TGTGCCAGCAGCGATGGACGGGGAAATGAAGCTTTCTTT	CASSDGRGNEAFF	NA	TRBJ1-1	NA	TRBV7-3
TGTGCCAGCAGCCCTCGTGGACAGGTTTCACCCCTCCACTTT	CASSPRGQVSPLHF	NA	TRBJ1-6	TRBD1	TRBV11-2
TGTGCCAGCAGCACTCTAACTAAAGAGACCCAGTACTTC	CASSTLTKETQYF	NA	TRBJ2-5	NA	TRBV7-8
TGTGCCAGCAGCCGCGGGGGGTTGGAAGAGACCCAGTACTTC	CASSRGGLEETQYF	NA	TRBJ2-5	TRBD2	TRBV5-8
TGTGCCAGCAGCTTAGCGGTCCTAGCGGGGGACAATGAGCAGTTCTTC	CASSLAVLAGDNEQFF	NA	TRBJ2-1	TRBD2	TRBV7-2
TGTGCCAGCAGCTTGGACAGGGCCGGGGCGAGGGAAGCTTTCTTT	CASSLDRAGAREAFF	many	TRBJ1-1	NA	TRBV5-4
TGTGCCAGTAGTACGCTCTTTTGGGAGGCCGAAGAGACCCAGTACTTC	CASSTLFWEAEETQYF	NA	TRBJ2-5	NA	TRBV19
TGTGCCAGCAGCGTTGGACTGGGAAACAATGAGCAGTTCTTC	CASSVGLGNNEQFF	NA	TRBJ2-1	NA	TRBV9
TGTGCCAGCAGTCTGGACAGACTCGAAGAGACCCAGTACTTC	CASSLDRLEETQYF	NA	TRBJ2-5	NA	TRBV27
TGTGCCAGCAGCCGACTAGAGAGCACAGATACGCAGTATTTT	CASSRLESTDTQYF	few	TRBJ2-3	NA	TRBV7-2
TGCGCCAGCAGCCCGACAGGCAACTCCTACAATGAGCAGTTCTTC	CASSPTGNSYNEQFF	few	TRBJ2-1	NA	TRBV5-1
TGTGCCAGTAGTCCGATCGAAGGGATCCGGGGCGAGCAGTACTTC	CASSPIEGIRGEQYF	NA	TRBJ2-7	NA	TRBV19
TGTGCCATCAGCGACGACAGGGCGGGTCAGCCCCAGCATTTT	CAISDDRAGQPQHF	NA	TRBJ1-5	TRBD1	TRBV10-3
TGTGCCAGTAGTATCGCCGTAGGGGACCAAGAGACCCAGTACTTC	CASSIAVGDQETQYF	NA	TRBJ2-5	NA	TRBV19
TGTGCCAGCTTGACAGGGGCGAGCACTGAAGCTTTCTTT	CASLTGASTEAFF	medium-sized	TRBJ1-1	TRBD1	TRBV7-9
TGTGCCAGCAGCCCCGGACGGGGTTTAGGCACGCAGTATTTT	CASSPGRGLGTQYF	NA	TRBJ2-3	NA	TRBV4-2
TGTGCCAGCAGCTTCGGTTCAATCTACGAGCAGTACTTC	CASSFGSIYEQYF	NA	TRBJ2-7	NA	TRBV11-1
TGTGCCAGCAGCCACCACAGCAAGAACACTGAAGCTTTCTTT	CASSHHSKNTEAFF	NA	TRBJ1-1	NA	TRBV4-2
TGTGCCAGAAGGAGGAGGGCTGAAGCTTTCTTT	CARRRRAEAFF	NA	TRBJ1-1	NA	TRBV5-3
TGTGCCAGTAAGGAACCGGGGGATTGGTACCAGCCCCAGCATTTT	CASKEPGDWYQPQHF	few	TRBJ1-5	NA	TRBV19
TGCGCCAGCAGCACAGGGGGCCTTGGCTACGAGCAGTACTTC	CASSTGGLGYEQYF	NA	TRBJ2-7	TRBD1	TRBV5-1
TGTGCCAGCAGTGGGACAGGCCGGACCGGGGAGCTGTTTTTT	CASSGTGRTGELFF	NA	TRBJ2-2	TRBD1	TRBV6-1
TGTGCCAGCGGGGCATCGAGCAATTCACCCCTCCACTTT	CASGASSNSPLHF	few	TRBJ1-6	NA	TRBV7-2
TGTGCCATACGGCGGGGGGGCCAGGAGACCCAGTACTTC	CAIRRGGQETQYF	NA	TRBJ2-5	TRBD2	TRBV10-3
TGTGCCAGCAGCGTAGGACAGGGTGAGACCCAGTACTTC	CASSVGQGETQYF	NA	TRBJ2-5	TRBD1	TRBV9
TGCGCCAGCAGCCCAGGGACTAGCGGGGGGTACACAGATACGCAGTATTTT	CASSPGTSGGYTDTQYF	NA	TRBJ2-3	TRBD2	TRBV4-1
TGTGCCAGCAGTGAATTTTGGGACACTCTCTACGAGCAGTACTTC	CASSEFWDTLYEQYF	NA	TRBJ2-7	NA	TRBV6-1
TGTGCCATCGAGCCAGGGCCTAACTATGGCTACACCTTC	CAIEPGPNYGYTF	NA	TRBJ1-2	NA	TRBV10-3
TGTGCCAGCAGGGACATAAATAGGAACACTGAAGCTTTCTTT	CASRDINRNTEAFF	NA	TRBJ1-1	NA	TRBV6-1
TGTGCCAGCACGCTCAGCGAGGGGGCAAGGGCTTTCTTT	CASTLSEGARAFF	few	TRBJ1-1	TRBD1	TRBV7-8
TGTGCCAGCAGCCAAGTACATCTCTACGAGCAGTACTTC	CASSQVHLYEQYF	NA	TRBJ2-7	NA	TRBV14
TGTGCCAGCAGCTTAAGCGAAGCAGGGGGCCCATCGGGACGGTACTTC	CASSLSEAGGPSGRYF	NA	TRBJ2-7	TRBD1	TRBV7-8
TGTGCCAGCAGCTTTGACAGGGGGAATTCACCCCTCCACTTT	CASSFDRGNSPLHF	NA	TRBJ1-6	TRBD1	TRBV5-6
TGCGCCAGCAGCCAAGATATCGCCCAGCGGCGCAATGAGCAGTTCTTC	CASSQDIAQRRNEQFF	few	TRBJ2-1	NA	TRBV4-1